The 9 T cell receptor beta chains below all came from one sample that was sequenced in a study of monozygotic twins with inflammatory bowel disease. TCRdb reprocessed the 5' RACE reads, with one entry per CDR3 protein and no DNA. There are just over 300,000 distinct CDR3 sequences in the sample, with 5.6% held by the top ten. The material sequenced was blood. All receptors derive from a human donor with ulcerative colitis or Crohn's disease, or a healthy co-twin of an affected twin (not recorded which).

V and J are TRBV20-1 and TRBJ2-7; TCRdb selects TRBD1, and the lack of DNA leaves this call unchecked. This CDR3 region has 11 residues. Germline lookup yields CDR1 DFQATT and CDR2 SNEGSKA (reference sequence). This chain's CDR3 is CSAPLAHEQYF.

The chain uses TRBV5-1 and TRBJ2-3. CDR3 length equals 15 residues. CDR1 is SGHRS and CDR2 is YFSETQ in the germline V gene. CDR3 amino acids: CASSLDPDHTDTQYF.

The J gene is TRBJ2-7, the V gene TRBV30. Germline V gene data show CDR1 as GTSNPN and CDR2 as SVGIG (reference sequence). This CDR3 has 11 amino acids. The CDR3 sequence is CAWSLSSGVYF.

CDR3 sequence reads: CASNRLAGRQSTDTQYF. This rearrangement joins TRBV5-1 to TRBJ2-3; lacking DNA, the TRBD2 call made by TCRdb goes unchecked. CDR3 length equals 17 residues. CDR1 is SGHRS, CDR2 YFSETQ, per germline. The full variable domain, its missing parts supplied by reference TRBV5-1 and TRBJ2-3, is KAGVTQTPRYLIKTRGQQVTLSCSPISGHRSVSWYQQTPGQGLQFLFEYFSETQRNKGNFPGRFSGRQFSNSRSEMNVSTLELGDSALYLCASNRLAGRQSTDTQYFGPGTRLTVL.

The rearrangement links TRBV5-5 to TRBJ2-7; lacking DNA, the TRBD1 call made by TCRdb goes unchecked. The CDR3 totals 15 residues. Per the germline V gene, CDR1 is SGHKS and CDR2 is YYEKEE (reference sequence). The CDR3 is CASTRGAGGPLEQYF.

This chain connects TRBV12-3 or TRBV12-4 to TRBJ1-6. The CDR3 extends over 16 amino acids. CDR3 in amino acids: CASSSRQSSYNSPLHF.

V is TRBV10-3 and J is TRBJ2-1; with no DNA, the TCRdb D assignment of TRBD2 cannot be verified. This CDR3 is 18 amino acids long. CDR1 is ENHRY, CDR2 SYGVKD, per germline. CDR3 amino acids: CAISESGTSGYLYNEQFF.

The chain has TRBV5-1 and TRBJ2-3. This CDR3 spans 14 amino acids. CDR1 and CDR2 (germline): SGHRS, YFSETQ. The CDR3 here is CASSPNTSPDTQYF.

The chain recombines TRBV7-3 with TRBJ2-7; TCRdb gives TRBD1 as the D gene, but with no DNA this cannot be confirmed. This CDR3 has 14 residues. Germline CDR1 is SGHTA and CDR2 is FQGTGA. CDR3: CASSSRTRPYEQYF.